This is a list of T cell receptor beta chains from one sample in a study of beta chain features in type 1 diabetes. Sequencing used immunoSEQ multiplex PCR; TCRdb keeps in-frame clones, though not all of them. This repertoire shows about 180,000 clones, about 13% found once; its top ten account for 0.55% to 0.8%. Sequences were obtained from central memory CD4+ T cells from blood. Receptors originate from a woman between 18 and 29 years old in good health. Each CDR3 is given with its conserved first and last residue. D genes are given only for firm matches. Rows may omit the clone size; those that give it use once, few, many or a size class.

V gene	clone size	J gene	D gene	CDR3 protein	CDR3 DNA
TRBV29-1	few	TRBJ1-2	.	CSVARSRAEGYTF	TGCAGCGTTGCACGGTCGAGGGCGGAAGGCTACACCTTC
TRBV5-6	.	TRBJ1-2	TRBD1	CASSPGPGQTYGYTF	TGTGCCAGCAGCCCGGGCCCGGGACAGACCTATGGCTACACCTTC
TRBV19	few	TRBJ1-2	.	CASRIQTFSYGYTF	TGTGCCAGTAGGATTCAGACATTCTCCTATGGCTACACCTTC
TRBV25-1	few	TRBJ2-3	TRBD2	CASSIAGSTDTQYF	TGTGCCAGCAGTATAGCGGGAAGCACAGATACGCAGTATTTT
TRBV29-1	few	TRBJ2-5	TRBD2	CSSGPPSGRGETQYF	TGCAGCTCTGGGCCCCCTAGCGGGAGGGGGGAGACCCAGTACTTC
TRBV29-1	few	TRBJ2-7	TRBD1	CSVNSGQGSDEQYF	TGCAGCGTCAACTCAGGACAGGGGTCTGACGAGCAGTACTTC
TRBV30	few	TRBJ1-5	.	CAWTPGVGPQHF	TGTGCCTGGACACCGGGTGTGGGGCCCCAGCATTTT
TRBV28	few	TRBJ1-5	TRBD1	CASSFRGQLRRNQPQHF	TGTGCCAGCAGTTTCAGGGGACAGTTAAGGCGCAATCAGCCCCAGCATTTT
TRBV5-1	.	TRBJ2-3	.	CASSSRTSTDTQYF	TGCGCCAGCAGCTCCCGGACTAGCACAGATACGCAGTATTTT
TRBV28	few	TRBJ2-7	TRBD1	CASSLSGQGAEYF	TGTGCCAGCAGTTTATCGGGGCAGGGGGCTGAGTACTTC
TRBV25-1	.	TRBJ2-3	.	CASSQVFRTDTQYF	TGTGCCAGCAGCCAGGTATTCCGCACAGATACGCAGTATTTT
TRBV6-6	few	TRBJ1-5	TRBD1	CASRTRTGEKPQHF	TGTGCCAGCAGGACCCGGACAGGGGAAAAGCCCCAGCATTTT
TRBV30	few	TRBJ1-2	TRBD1	CAWQGGFFGYTF	TGTGCCTGGCAAGGGGGCTTCTTTGGCTACACCTTC
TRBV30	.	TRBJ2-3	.	CARRESGLSTDTQYF	TGTGCCCGAAGGGAAAGCGGACTAAGCACAGATACGCAGTATTTT
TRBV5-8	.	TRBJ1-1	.	CASSRPEGTEAFF	TGTGCCAGCAGCCGACCGGAGGGGACTGAAGCTTTCTTT
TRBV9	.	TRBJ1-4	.	CASSVGSSEKLFF	TGTGCCAGCAGCGTAGGGTCGAGTGAAAAACTGTTTTTT
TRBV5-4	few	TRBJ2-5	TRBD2	CASSHRTSGSQETQYF	TGTGCCAGCAGCCACAGGACTAGCGGGAGCCAAGAGACCCAGTACTTC
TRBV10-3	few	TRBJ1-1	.	CASTLVQGNTEAFF	TGTGCCAGCACTTTGGTACAGGGGAACACTGAAGCTTTCTTT
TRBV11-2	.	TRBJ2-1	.	CASSPLGDEQFF	TGTGCCAGCAGCCCGTTGGGCGATGAGCAGTTCTTC
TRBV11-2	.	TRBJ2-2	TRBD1	CASSRGTANTGELFF	TGTGCCAGCAGCCGAGGGACAGCGAACACCGGGGAGCTGTTTTTT
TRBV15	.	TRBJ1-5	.	CATSRDFQWPQHF	TGTGCCACCAGCAGAGATTTCCAGTGGCCCCAGCATTTT
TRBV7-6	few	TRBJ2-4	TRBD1	CASSLGDRANIQYF	TGTGCCAGCAGCTTAGGGGACAGGGCTAACATTCAGTACTTC
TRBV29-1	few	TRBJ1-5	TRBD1	CSVKQSTGGNQPQHF	TGCAGCGTCAAACAGTCGACAGGGGGCAATCAGCCCCAGCATTTT
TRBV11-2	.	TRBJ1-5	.	CASSLGGGQPQHF	TGTGCCAGCAGCTTAGGGGGCGGCCAGCCCCAGCATTTT
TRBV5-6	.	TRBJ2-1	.	CASSPTYNEQFF	TGTGCCAGCTCCCCCACCTACAATGAGCAGTTCTTC
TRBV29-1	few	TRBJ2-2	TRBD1	CSVDERNRGHTGELFF	TGCAGCGTTGATGAGAGGAACAGGGGTCACACCGGGGAGCTGTTTTTT
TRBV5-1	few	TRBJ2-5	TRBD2	CASSTTSGRETQYF	TGCGCCAGCAGCACGACTAGCGGGAGGGAGACCCAGTACTTC
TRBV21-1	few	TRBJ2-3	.	CALASTDTQYF	TGTGCATTAGCTAGCACAGATACGCAGTATTTT
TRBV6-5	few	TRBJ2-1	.	CASSYSMLHNNEQFF	TGTGCCAGCAGTTACTCGATGCTTCACAACAATGAGCAGTTCTTC
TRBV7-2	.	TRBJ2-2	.	CASSFYTGELFF	TGTGCCAGCAGCTTCTACACCGGGGAGCTGTTTTTT
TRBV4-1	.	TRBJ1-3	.	CASSTRTRFYGNTIYF	TGCGCCAGCAGCACACGGACACGCTTCTATGGAAACACCATATATTTT
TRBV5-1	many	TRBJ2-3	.	CASSLAAGIVTDTQYF	TGCGCCAGCAGCTTGGCCGCAGGGATAGTCACAGATACGCAGTATTTT
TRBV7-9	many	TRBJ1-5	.	CASSLRRGDSNQPQHF	TGTGCCAGCAGCTTAAGACGGGGGGATAGCAATCAGCCCCAGCATTTT
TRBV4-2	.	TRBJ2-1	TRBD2	CASSGGEGFSNEQFF	TGTGCCAGCAGCGGAGGGGAGGGCTTTTCCAATGAGCAGTTCTTC
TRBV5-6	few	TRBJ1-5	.	CASSPDGGRGQPQHF	TGTGCCAGCAGCCCGGACGGAGGACGTGGTCAGCCCCAGCATTTT
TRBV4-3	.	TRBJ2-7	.	CASSQESQGHYEQYF	TGCGCCAGCAGCCAAGAAAGCCAGGGGCACTACGAGCAGTACTTC
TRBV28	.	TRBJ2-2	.	CASRWRKLSGANTGELFF	TGTGCCAGCCGATGGCGCAAGTTGTCAGGGGCGAACACCGGGGAGCTGTTTTTT